One sample yielded the 6 T cell receptor beta chains listed below, sequenced in a study of breast tumors, draining lymph nodes, adjacent tissues. The lymph nodes were axillary draining lymph nodes from breast cancer patients. Each CDR3 protein is one row after TCRdb ran MiXCR on the multiplex PCR reads. The sample has 150,000 to 200,000 distinct CDR3 sequences, roughly 30% seen once; the top ten hold about 3.9%. Sequencing input: axillary lymph node tissue. Every receptor here comes from a female donor with breast cancer. Some clones in this sample may be carry-over from other donors' samples.

The V gene is TRBV10-2, the J gene TRBJ2-5; TRBD2 matches at 9 bases. Germline-derived CDR1 and CDR2 are WSHSY and SAAADI. This CDR3 is 16 amino acids long. Trimming took 6 bases from V and 4 from J; bases not matched to a gene: 12. The CDR3 loop reads CASRVAGAGGLETQYF. The CDR3 DNA follows: TGCGCCAGCAGGGTAGCGGGGGCCGGGGGGCTAGAGACCCAGTACTTC.

This chain links TRBV20-1 with TRBJ2-7, with 10 bases identical to TRBD2. From germline, CDR1 is DFQATT and CDR2 SNEGSKA (reference sequence). This CDR3 comprises 15 residues. Trimming cost V 4 bases and J 3 bases; bases outside gene matches: 9. In nucleotides, the CDR3 is TGCAGTGCTACAGTTGTAGCGGGGGGCGGCTACGAGCAGTACTTC. Protein product: CSATVVAGGGYEQYF.

This clonotype was counted at least ten times. The chain combines TRBV20-1 with TRBJ2-5, with D possibly being TRBD1 (5 bases). The ends were cut back, 0 bases at V and 4 bases at J, with 15 bases in the middle. Per the germline V gene, CDR1 is DFQATT and CDR2 is SNEGSKA (reference sequence). The CDR3 is made up of 15 amino acids. The CDR3 region is CSARDPQGLRETQYF. The CDR3 coding sequence is TGCAGTGCTAGAGATCCCCAGGGCCTGAGAGAGACCCAGTACTTC.

This clonotype was recorded many times. This chain connects TRBV12-3 or TRBV12-4 to TRBJ2-5; the match to TRBD1 covers 7 bases. This CDR3 is built from 16 residues. Trimming took 5 bases from V and 3 from J; bases not matched to a gene: 12. DNA for the CDR3: TGTGCCAGCAGTCCCCGTTATAGGACAGGAGAAGAGACCCAGTACTTC. Its protein is CASSPRYRTGEETQYF.

Comment on this clonotype: A much larger clone differs from this one at a single base, so this may be a read error. V is TRBV7-3 and J is TRBJ2-5; 7 positions match TRBD1. Germline loops: CDR1 SGHTA, CDR2 FQGTGA. There are 15 residues in the CDR3. The CDR3 reads CASSQTPGGQETQHF. The CDR3, as DNA: TGTGCCAGCAGTCAAACCCCAGGGGGACAAGAGACCCAGCACTTC.

This clonotype appeared many times. The chain links TRBV4-1 to TRBJ1-3, with D hard to call. The CDR3 has 12 residues. V lost 3 bases to trimming and J lost 3 bases, with 3 bases between them. Germline values: CDR1 MGHRA, CDR2 YSYEKL. CDR3 sequence: CASSHVGNTIYF. CDR3 coding DNA: TGCGCCAGCAGCCATGTTGGAAACACCATATATTTT.